This T cell receptor beta chain emerged from a study of patients and donors after allogeneic stem cell transplantation. One entry per CDR3 protein results from TCRdb running MiXCR on the RT-PCR reads. The data hold 200,000 to 250,000 distinct CDR3 sequences, with 13% to 15% observed a single time. This clonotype was seen at least ten times. This CDR3 region has 14 residues. The V and J ends lost 6 bases and 3 bases respectively, with 14 bases between them. Per the germline V gene, CDR1 is MNHEY and CDR2 is SMNVEV (reference sequence). The sequence was obtained from a human donor who was either an allogeneic HSCT recipient or a stem cell or donor lymphocyte infusion donor (not recorded which). It is not recorded whose cells these are; they may come from a transplant donor. The chain carries TRBV27 and TRBJ1-2, with D possibly matching TRBD1 (6 bases). Sequencing was carried out using blood, either unsorted or a sorted T cell fraction (not recorded which). CDR3 bases: TGTGCCAGCAGACTATTAGGGGGGGACTATGGCTACACCTTC. Encoded protein: CASRLLGGDYGYTF.